This is a list of T cell receptor beta chains from one sample in a study of blood T cell repertoires in COVID-19. Libraries were prepared by immunoSEQ multiplex PCR; TCRdb keeps only in-frame clonotypes and omits some of them. The sample carries fewer than 200,000 clones, approximately 88% recorded once. Sequencing input: PBMCs or T cells enriched from blood (not recorded which). The source of these receptors is a woman younger than 30 who had recovered from COVID-19. CDR3s include the opening cysteine and the closing phenylalanine or tryptophan. D genes are given only for firm matches. Clone size is shown for a subset of rows, as once, few, many or a class of expanded clone.

v_call: TRBV5-1
clone_size: -
d_call: -
j_call: TRBJ1-3
cdr3_aa: CASSSDSFSGNTIYF
cdr3_nt: TGCGCCAGCAGCTCCGACAGCTTCTCTGGAAACACCATATATTTT

v_call: TRBV6-5
clone_size: once
d_call: -
j_call: TRBJ1-1
cdr3_aa: CASMGRENTEAFF
cdr3_nt: TGTGCCAGCATGGGGAGGGAGAACACTGAAGCTTTCTTT

v_call: TRBV19
clone_size: -
d_call: -
j_call: TRBJ2-5
cdr3_aa: CASSKNTGLGETQYF
cdr3_nt: TGTGCCAGTAGTAAGAATACAGGGCTGGGGGAGACCCAGTACTTC

v_call: TRBV19
clone_size: -
d_call: TRBD1
j_call: TRBJ2-7
cdr3_aa: CASGGQGYEQYF
cdr3_nt: TGTGCCTCGGGAGGACAGGGGTACGAGCAGTACTTC

v_call: TRBV10-1
clone_size: -
d_call: -
j_call: TRBJ2-4
cdr3_aa: CASSDGGVAKNIQYF
cdr3_nt: TGCGCCAGCAGTGACGGTGGAGTAGCCAAAAACATTCAGTACTTC

v_call: TRBV15
clone_size: -
d_call: TRBD1
j_call: TRBJ1-3
cdr3_aa: CATSRGTGASGNTIYF
cdr3_nt: TGTGCCACCAGCAGAGGGACAGGAGCCTCTGGAAACACCATATATTTT

v_call: TRBV2
clone_size: -
d_call: -
j_call: TRBJ1-1
cdr3_aa: CASSPMNTEAFF
cdr3_nt: TGTGCCAGCAGTCCTATGAACACTGAAGCTTTCTTT

v_call: TRBV27
clone_size: -
d_call: TRBD1
j_call: TRBJ1-5
cdr3_aa: CASSVSGQNTNQPQHF
cdr3_nt: TGTGCCAGCAGTGTCTCGGGACAGAACACGAATCAGCCCCAGCATTTT

v_call: TRBV11-2
clone_size: -
d_call: -
j_call: TRBJ1-5
cdr3_aa: CASSLVGGNQPQHF
cdr3_nt: TGTGCCAGCAGCCTTGTCGGGGGCAATCAGCCCCAGCATTTT

v_call: TRBV19
clone_size: -
d_call: TRBD2
j_call: TRBJ2-3
cdr3_aa: CASSRGTSGHTTDTQYF
cdr3_nt: TGTGCCAGTAGTAGGGGGACTAGCGGACACACCACAGATACGCAGTATTTT

v_call: TRBV27
clone_size: -
d_call: -
j_call: TRBJ1-1
cdr3_aa: CARTGQEAFF
cdr3_nt: TGTGCCAGGACCGGACAGGAAGCTTTCTTT

v_call: TRBV29-1
clone_size: few
d_call: TRBD1
j_call: TRBJ1-5
cdr3_aa: CSVGDSLNQPQHF
cdr3_nt: TGCAGCGTTGGGGACAGTCTCAATCAGCCCCAGCATTTT

v_call: TRBV5-1
clone_size: -
d_call: -
j_call: TRBJ1-3
cdr3_aa: CASSLSDSISGNTIYF
cdr3_nt: TGCGCCAGCAGCCTCTCCGACAGCATCTCTGGAAACACCATATATTTT

v_call: TRBV9
clone_size: -
d_call: -
j_call: TRBJ1-1
cdr3_aa: CASSVGWVNTEAFF
cdr3_nt: TGTGCCAGCAGCGTCGGGTGGGTGAACACTGAAGCTTTCTTT

v_call: TRBV5-1
clone_size: -
d_call: TRBD2
j_call: TRBJ2-1
cdr3_aa: CASSATSSSYNEQFF
cdr3_nt: TGCGCCAGCAGCGCGACTAGCAGCTCCTACAATGAGCAGTTCTTC

v_call: TRBV18
clone_size: -
d_call: -
j_call: TRBJ1-1
cdr3_aa: CASSLLGHADTEAFF
cdr3_nt: TGTGCCAGCTCACTCTTAGGACATGCCGACACTGAAGCTTTCTTT

v_call: TRBV11-3
clone_size: once
d_call: TRBD1
j_call: TRBJ2-3
cdr3_aa: CASSNLQGEGTDTQYF
cdr3_nt: TGTGCCAGCAGCAACCTACAGGGGGAGGGCACAGATACGCAGTATTTT

v_call: TRBV3-1/TRBV3-2
clone_size: -
d_call: TRBD2
j_call: TRBJ2-1
cdr3_aa: CASSQLLAGVGNEQFF
cdr3_nt: TGTGCCAGCAGCCAGCTTCTAGCGGGGGTGGGAAATGAGCAGTTCTTC

v_call: TRBV12-3/TRBV12-4
clone_size: -
d_call: -
j_call: TRBJ1-5
cdr3_aa: CASNLRGNQPQHF
cdr3_nt: TGTGCCAGCAATCTTAGGGGTAATCAGCCCCAGCATTTT

v_call: TRBV5-1
clone_size: few
d_call: -
j_call: TRBJ1-2
cdr3_aa: CASSLDRRIGYTF
cdr3_nt: TGCGCCAGCAGCTTGGATAGGCGGATTGGCTACACCTTC

v_call: TRBV4-1
clone_size: many
d_call: TRBD1
j_call: TRBJ1-6
cdr3_aa: CASSQEGQSSYNSPLHF
cdr3_nt: TGCGCCAGCAGCCAAGAGGGACAGAGCTCCTATAATTCACCCCTCCACTTT

v_call: TRBV15
clone_size: -
d_call: -
j_call: TRBJ2-1
cdr3_aa: CATSRTTPRGQGPRNEQFF
cdr3_nt: TGTGCCACCAGCAGAACAACCCCCCGGGGTCAGGGGCCCCGTAATGAGCAGTTCTTC

v_call: TRBV12-3/TRBV12-4
clone_size: -
d_call: -
j_call: TRBJ1-5
cdr3_aa: CASSFAGDQPQHF
cdr3_nt: TGTGCCAGCAGTTTTGCGGGAGATCAGCCCCAGCATTTT

v_call: TRBV6-5
clone_size: -
d_call: -
j_call: TRBJ1-2
cdr3_aa: CATEGQIGGYTF
cdr3_nt: TGTGCCACCGAAGGACAAATAGGGGGCTACACCTTC

v_call: TRBV28
clone_size: -
d_call: TRBD1
j_call: TRBJ2-1
cdr3_aa: CASRNQGGFSYNEQFF
cdr3_nt: TGTGCCAGCAGGAACCAAGGGGGCTTCAGCTACAATGAGCAGTTCTTC

v_call: TRBV10-3
clone_size: -
d_call: TRBD2
j_call: TRBJ2-3
cdr3_aa: CAVRTSGSLGDTQYF
cdr3_nt: TGTGCCGTGCGGACTAGCGGGAGTTTGGGAGATACGCAGTATTTT

v_call: TRBV19
clone_size: -
d_call: -
j_call: TRBJ2-2
cdr3_aa: CASSIDEWQGFGELFF
cdr3_nt: TGTGCCAGTAGTATAGATGAATGGCAGGGCTTCGGGGAGCTGTTTTTT

v_call: TRBV27
clone_size: -
d_call: -
j_call: TRBJ2-2
cdr3_aa: CASSLYIRGGIPGELFF
cdr3_nt: TGTGCCAGCAGTTTATATATCAGGGGCGGTATTCCCGGGGAGCTGTTTTTT

v_call: TRBV27
clone_size: -
d_call: TRBD1
j_call: TRBJ2-3
cdr3_aa: CASSGQGFYTDTQYF
cdr3_nt: TGTGCCAGCAGCGGACAGGGCTTTTACACAGATACGCAGTATTTT

v_call: TRBV6-2/TRBV6-3
clone_size: -
d_call: TRBD1
j_call: TRBJ2-3
cdr3_aa: CASSYSPGTDLTDTQYF
cdr3_nt: TGTGCCAGCAGTTACTCCCCCGGGACAGATCTCACAGATACGCAGTATTTT

v_call: TRBV2
clone_size: -
d_call: -
j_call: TRBJ1-5
cdr3_aa: CASSEQGLDSQPQHF
cdr3_nt: TGTGCCAGCAGTGAACAGGGGTTAGACAGTCAGCCCCAGCATTTT

v_call: TRBV7-6
clone_size: -
d_call: -
j_call: TRBJ2-2
cdr3_aa: CASSLVRDAGELFF
cdr3_nt: TGTGCCAGCAGCTTAGTGCGGGACGCCGGGGAGCTGTTTTTT

v_call: TRBV7-8
clone_size: -
d_call: -
j_call: TRBJ1-1
cdr3_aa: CASAPPWGRDTEAFF
cdr3_nt: TGTGCCAGCGCTCCCCCGTGGGGCAGGGACACTGAAGCTTTCTTT

v_call: TRBV10-3
clone_size: -
d_call: -
j_call: TRBJ1-3
cdr3_aa: CAISESRGSGNTIYF
cdr3_nt: TGTGCCATCAGTGAGTCGAGAGGGTCTGGAAACACCATATATTTT

v_call: TRBV9
clone_size: once
d_call: -
j_call: TRBJ2-5
cdr3_aa: CASSVRLLGGPETQYF
cdr3_nt: TGTGCCAGCAGCGTCCGGCTCCTCGGAGGTCCAGAGACCCAGTACTTC

v_call: TRBV10-3
clone_size: -
d_call: TRBD1
j_call: TRBJ1-1
cdr3_aa: CAISEPTGSGEAFF
cdr3_nt: TGTGCCATCAGTGAGCCGACAGGGTCTGGGGAAGCTTTCTTT

v_call: TRBV30
clone_size: -
d_call: -
j_call: TRBJ1-2
cdr3_aa: CAWNRDTLYGYTF
cdr3_nt: TGTGCCTGGAACCGGGACACCTTATATGGCTACACCTTC

v_call: TRBV14
clone_size: -
d_call: TRBD1
j_call: TRBJ2-2
cdr3_aa: CASSLRTGSGELFF
cdr3_nt: TGTGCCAGCAGCCTCCGGACAGGGTCCGGGGAGCTGTTTTTT

v_call: TRBV28
clone_size: -
d_call: -
j_call: TRBJ1-6
cdr3_aa: CASSPAQGFTYNSPLHF
cdr3_nt: TGTGCCAGCAGCCCGGCCCAGGGATTCACCTATAATTCACCCCTCCACTTT

v_call: TRBV28
clone_size: -
d_call: -
j_call: TRBJ1-2
cdr3_aa: CASSLGGYGYGYTF
cdr3_nt: TGTGCCAGCAGTTTGGGAGGGTACGGCTATGGCTACACCTTC

v_call: TRBV19
clone_size: once
d_call: TRBD1
j_call: TRBJ2-2
cdr3_aa: CASSALYRDRDNTGELFF
cdr3_nt: TGTGCCAGTAGTGCCCTGTACCGGGACAGGGATAACACCGGGGAGCTGTTTTTT

v_call: TRBV25-1
clone_size: -
d_call: TRBD2
j_call: TRBJ2-3
cdr3_aa: CASSGKWREPQYF
cdr3_nt: TGTGCCAGCAGTGGGAAGTGGCGGGAGCCGCAGTATTTT

v_call: TRBV4-1
clone_size: once
d_call: -
j_call: TRBJ2-4
cdr3_aa: CASSRPTGGDIQYF
cdr3_nt: TGCGCCAGCAGCCGCCCGACAGGTGGGGACATTCAGTACTTC

v_call: TRBV11-2
clone_size: -
d_call: TRBD2
j_call: TRBJ2-3
cdr3_aa: CASSLVSASGSTDTQYF
cdr3_nt: TGTGCCAGCAGCTTAGTGTCGGCTAGCGGGAGCACAGATACGCAGTATTTT

v_call: TRBV6-5
clone_size: -
d_call: TRBD1
j_call: TRBJ1-6
cdr3_aa: CASSLEGANSPLHF
cdr3_nt: TGTGCCAGCTCACTTGAGGGGGCAAATTCACCCCTCCACTTT

v_call: TRBV29-1
clone_size: -
d_call: -
j_call: TRBJ2-1
cdr3_aa: CSVLSGAVYNEQFF
cdr3_nt: TGCAGCGTTTTATCAGGGGCGGTTTACAATGAGCAGTTCTTC

v_call: TRBV6-5
clone_size: many
d_call: TRBD2
j_call: TRBJ2-3
cdr3_aa: CASFQTSGGADTQYF
cdr3_nt: TGTGCCAGTTTTCAAACTAGCGGGGGGGCAGATACGCAGTATTTT

v_call: TRBV4-1
clone_size: -
d_call: TRBD1
j_call: TRBJ1-1
cdr3_aa: CASSQTGQGVEAFF
cdr3_nt: TGCGCCAGCAGCCAAACGGGACAGGGGGTCGAAGCTTTCTTT

v_call: TRBV7-8
clone_size: -
d_call: -
j_call: TRBJ2-2
cdr3_aa: CANQLGELFF
cdr3_nt: TGTGCCAATCAACTCGGGGAGCTGTTTTTT

v_call: TRBV27
clone_size: -
d_call: -
j_call: TRBJ2-2
cdr3_aa: CASSPSTANTGELFF
cdr3_nt: TGTGCCAGCAGTCCTTCGACAGCGAACACCGGGGAGCTGTTTTTT

v_call: TRBV5-1
clone_size: -
d_call: TRBD1
j_call: TRBJ2-2
cdr3_aa: CASSVSGLGTGGTGELFF
cdr3_nt: TGCGCCAGCAGCGTATCCGGTTTGGGGACAGGGGGTACCGGGGAGCTGTTTTTT

v_call: TRBV7-6
clone_size: -
d_call: TRBD2
j_call: TRBJ2-7
cdr3_aa: CASSSGLAVYEQYF
cdr3_nt: TGTGCCAGCAGCTCGGGACTAGCAGTCTACGAGCAGTACTTC

v_call: TRBV3-1/TRBV3-2
clone_size: -
d_call: -
j_call: TRBJ1-5
cdr3_aa: CASSQVNPVVANLTYSNQRRPQHF
cdr3_nt: TGTGCCAGCAGCCAAGTAAATCCAGTTGTGGCCAACCTGACCTATAGCAATCAAAGAAGGCCCCAGCATTTT

v_call: TRBV27
clone_size: -
d_call: TRBD1
j_call: TRBJ2-2
cdr3_aa: CASSWTGFTGELFF
cdr3_nt: TGTGCCAGCAGCTGGACAGGATTCACCGGGGAGCTGTTTTTT

v_call: TRBV13
clone_size: -
d_call: TRBD1
j_call: TRBJ1-5
cdr3_aa: CASSQTGKEPQHF
cdr3_nt: TGTGCCAGCAGCCAGACAGGGAAAGAGCCCCAGCATTTT

v_call: TRBV30
clone_size: -
d_call: TRBD1
j_call: TRBJ1-5
cdr3_aa: CAWSGDRDNQPQHF
cdr3_nt: TGTGCCTGGAGTGGAGACAGGGACAATCAGCCCCAGCATTTT

v_call: TRBV19
clone_size: once
d_call: -
j_call: TRBJ2-6
cdr3_aa: CASSMGSRDIAGANVLTF
cdr3_nt: TGTGCCAGTAGTATGGGGTCCCGGGACATTGCTGGGGCCAACGTCCTGACTTTC

v_call: TRBV4-1
clone_size: -
d_call: -
j_call: TRBJ1-5
cdr3_aa: CASSQGSRGGSLSNQPQHF
cdr3_nt: TGCGCCAGCAGCCAAGGGAGTAGGGGGGGATCCCTAAGCAATCAGCCCCAGCATTTT

v_call: TRBV28
clone_size: -
d_call: -
j_call: TRBJ2-1
cdr3_aa: CASGSGGAHNEQFF
cdr3_nt: TGTGCCAGCGGTTCGGGTGGTGCCCACAATGAGCAGTTCTTC